This T cell receptor beta chain appears in the sequencing data of a study of blood T cell repertoires in COVID-19. Assay used: immunoSEQ multiplex PCR; TCRdb lists only in-frame clones, some missing. In the table there are roughly 150,000 clones, 80% to 90% of which are singletons. The V gene's germline CDR1 is MNHEY and CDR2 SMNVEV (reference sequence). CDR3 length: 13 residues. The J segment lost 10 bases and the V segment lost 5 bases, leaving 8 bases of the junction unmatched. The sequence was obtained from a man younger than 35 with COVID-19, enrolled during active disease. This chain links TRBV27 with TRBJ2-1; TRBD1 agrees at 7 bases. Sequenced material: peripheral blood. The CDR3 sequence: CASSPGQPSEQFF. CDR3 in DNA: TGTGCCAGCAGTCCGGGACAGCCCTCGGAGCAGTTCTTC.